This TCR beta chain was obtained from a study of CD8 T cells in ankylosing spondylitis. Study-wide results and caveats: From matched ankylosing spondylitis synovial fluid, disease-linked clones were reportedly recovered at significantly enriched levels. Peripheral blood samples showed relatively rare disease-linked clones, and these clones were CD8+. Characteristic, it appeared, of ankylosing spondylitis blood was a TCR beta motif of eight highly homologous variants. Reactive arthritis synovial fluid and blood previously showed some of these motif variants.

Quantitative 5'-RACE with molecular barcodes generated TCR beta libraries. TCRdb itself ran the 5' RACE reads through MiXCR, one entry per CDR3 protein. The sample lists about 750,000 distinct CDR3 sequences; roughly 19% were seen once. On this clonotype itself: The target antigen is unknown.

There are 14 residues in the CDR3. Per the germline V gene, CDR1 is SGHDT and CDR2 is YYEEEE. V shed 1 base and J shed 7 bases, with 12 bases lying between them. The sequenced sample was blood, either unsorted or a sorted T cell fraction (not recorded which). The chain joins TRBV5-6 to TRBJ2-1; D possibly corresponds to TRBD2 (6 bases). This receptor was obtained from a male donor with ankylosing spondylitis. CDR3 residues: CASSLNSAGNEQFF. The DNA of the CDR3 is TGTGCCAGCAGCTTGAATTCGGCGGGGAATGAGCAGTTCTTC.